This TCR beta chain was retrieved from a study of Graves' ophthalmopathy and Graves' hyperthyroidism. For the study at large: The authors collected peripheral blood at initial diagnosis, before any treatment. Regarding the study as a whole: Separation of ophthalmopathy from stable hyperthyroidism was achieved by a 13-signature model, at 85% to 90% sensitivity and 81.08% specificity.

The PBMCs were taken from around 9 ml of fresh peripheral blood. This CDR3 is built from 15 residues. The ends were cut back, 6 bases at V and 2 bases at J, with 13 bases in the middle. Amplification of the TCR beta CDR3 regions used RNA transcripts (as template). First-round RT-PCR employed HTBI primers, with a second-round multiplex PCR after it. TCRdb fed the multiplex PCR reads into MiXCR, producing one record per CDR3 protein. The sample shows about 220,000 distinct CDR3 sequences, 20% to 25% of them seen only once. The sample holds many counts of this clonotype. As yet, its antigen is unknown. The receptor was isolated from a woman aged 45-65 years with Graves' ophthalmopathy. This chain uses TRBV12-3 or TRBV12-4 with TRBJ2-2; D remains ambiguous. The sequencing input was peripheral blood. The CDR3 nucleotides are TGTGCCAGCAGGGTATCCGGCCGAAACACCGGGGAGCTGTTTTTT. This gives the protein CASRVSGRNTGELFF.